This TCR beta chain was recovered during a study of blood T cell repertoires in COVID-19. As for the study in general: COVID-19 samples collected from the United States, Italy and Spain covered acute and convalescent phases. Nucleic acid was either cDNA or gDNA, and it came from T cells, B-cell-depleted T cells, or PBMCs.

Original handling: Reference gene primer amplification yielded estimated nucleated cell counts. Clones were read by immunoSEQ multiplex PCR, and TCRdb kept only the in-frame ones, dropping some. V and J calls and clone size follow that table, whereas D and trimming were derived from the DNA. Of about 130,000 clones listed, about 83% are singletons. This CDR3 comprises 14 residues. V was clipped by 6 bases and J by 4 bases; unmatched bases: 2. CDR1 is MNHEY and CDR2 is SVGAGI in the germline V gene. V usage is TRBV6-5 and J usage is TRBJ2-1, with TRBD2 identical over 11 bases. This sequence originates from a man aged 40-55 years with active or convalescent COVID-19. The sequencing sample was made of peripheral blood. This CDR3 reads CASRVAGGYNEQFF. Here the CDR3 DNA reads TGTGCCAGCAGAGTAGCGGGGGGGTACAATGAGCAGTTCTTC.